A single sample gave rise to the 30 T cell receptor beta chains below, sequenced in a study of OX40 agonist ivuxolimab in advanced cancers. Measured with immunoSEQ multiplex PCR; TCRdb has only the in-frame clones, and not every one. The table has tens of thousands of clones, about 93% seen once. This specimen consisted of CD4+ or CD8+ T cells sorted from blood, obtained in a trial of the OX40 agonist ivuxolimab. The receptors come from an adult with an advanced solid tumor such as melanoma, head and neck, liver or kidney cancer.

V usage is TRBV5-1 and J usage is TRBJ2-1, with a possible D match to TRBD2 (6 bases). Germline assignment: CDR1 SGHRS and CDR2 YFSETQ. V was pared by 6 bases and J by 9 bases, with 22 bases between. The CDR3 has 15 residues. In DNA, the CDR3 is TGCGCCAGCACCTGGGACTCTCGAAGGGGCGGTGAGCAGTTCTTC. This codes for CASTWDSRRGGEQFF.

In nucleotides, the CDR3 is TGCGCCAGCAGTGAGAAGTTACTCCTTACCGGGGGGTACGAGCAGTACTTC. This sequence encodes CASSEKLLLTGGYEQYF. This chain joins TRBV10-2 and TRBJ2-7; 7 bases are a match to TRBD2. The germline V gene encodes CDR1 WSHSY and CDR2 SAAADI. J gave up 4 bases and V 2 bases, and 14 bases lay outside the gene matches. This CDR3 contains 17 residues.

J is TRBJ1-3 and V is TRBV10-2, with D unclear. This CDR3 contains 15 residues. With 2 bases removed from V and 2 bases from J, the gap between germline ends came to 10 bases. Looked up from germline, CDR1 is WSHSY and CDR2 is SAAADI. The CDR3 DNA reads as TGCGCCAGCAGTGAGAGGCGGCAGACTGGAAACACCATATATTTT. The encoded protein is CASSERRQTGNTIYF.

This clone was observed once. V and J are TRBV2 and TRBJ2-3; TRBD2 matches 10 bases. Per the germline V gene, CDR1 is SNHLY and CDR2 is FYNNEI. The V gene end was trimmed by 10 bases and the J gene end by 1 base; junction bases not matched to a gene: 8. The CDR3 extends over 15 amino acids. The CDR3 region is CAKSRAGGGTDTQYF. In DNA form, the CDR3 reads TGTGCCAAATCCAGAGCGGGAGGGGGCACAGATACGCAGTATTTT.

The rearrangement links TRBV5-1 to TRBJ1-3, with a tentative D call TRBD1 (5 bases). The CDR3 extends over 16 amino acids. The germline V gene has CDR1 SGHRS and CDR2 YFSETQ. V was shortened by 0 bases and J by 1 base, with 11 bases between the two germline ends. For the CDR3, the DNA is TGCGCCAGCAGCTTGGAGTACCAGGGTTCTGGAAACACCATATATTTT. Amino acid sequence: CASSLEYQGSGNTIYF.

The gene calls are TRBV15 and TRBJ1-5; no reliable D call. The CDR3 has 15 amino acids. From germline, CDR1 is LNHNV and CDR2 YYDKDF (reference sequence). Trimming took 1 base from V and 0 from J, leaving 7 bases between them. The CDR3 reads CATSRVGASNQPQHF. CDR3 in DNA: TGTGCCACCAGCAGAGTCGGCGCTAGCAATCAGCCCCAGCATTTT. Full variable domain (missing parts from reference TRBV15 and TRBJ1-5): DAMVIQNPRYQVTQFGKPVTLSCSQTLNHNVMYWYQQKSSQAPKLLFHYYDKDFNNEADTPDNFQSRRPNTSFCFLDIRSPGLGDTAMYLCATSRVGASNQPQHFGDGTRLSIL.

This clone was seen a single time. The chain has TRBV5-6 and TRBJ2-2; 8 bases fit TRBD1. Per germline, CDR1 SGHDT and CDR2 YYEEEE. The junction had 5 bases not matched to a gene; V was cut back by 4 bases and J by 3 bases. The CDR3 consists of 15 residues. In nucleotides, the CDR3 is TGTGCCAGCAGCCTCGACAGGGGTGACACCGGGGAGCTGTTTTTT. It codes for CASSLDRGDTGELFF.

CDR3 sequence: CASSPTSRTYEQYF. DNA of the CDR3: TGTGCCAGCAGCCCGACTAGCAGAACCTACGAGCAGTACTTC. The chain employs TRBV11-3 and TRBJ2-7, with 7 positions matching TRBD2. Trimming removed 5 bases from V and 2 bases from J; junction bases left unmatched: 6. CDR1 and CDR2 (germline): SGHNT, YENEEA. The length of the CDR3 is 14 residues.

The gene calls are TRBV19 and TRBJ2-2; TRBD2 agrees at 11 bases. Unmatched junction bases numbered 5, after V lost 7 bases and J lost 7 bases. The germline V gene encodes CDR1 LNHDA and CDR2 SQIVND (reference sequence). This CDR3 has 14 residues. The CDR3 DNA sequence: TGTGCCAGTACTCTAGCGGGAGGAGGCGGGGAGCTGTTTTTT. It yields the protein CASTLAGGGGELFF. Drawing the rest from reference TRBV19 and TRBJ2-2, the complete variable domain is DGGITQSPKYLFRKEGQNVTLSCEQNLNHDAMYWYRQDPGQGLRLIYYSQIVNDFQKGDIAEGYSVSREKKESFPLTVTSAQKNPTAFYLCASTLAGGGGELFFGEGSRLTVL.

The chain recombines TRBV6-5 with TRBJ2-7; 14 nucleotides align to TRBD2. With 7 bases clipped from V and 3 bases from J, the junction kept 5 bases outside the gene matches. The CDR3 spans 15 residues. CDR1 and CDR2 (germline): MNHEY, SVGAGI. DNA of the CDR3: TGTGCCAGCACAAGGGGGACTAGCGGGGGCTACGAGCAGTACTTC. This gives the protein CASTRGTSGGYEQYF.

The chain joins TRBV7-9 to TRBJ1-4, with D tentatively TRBD1 (5 bases). Germline values: CDR1 SEHNR, CDR2 FQNEAQ (reference sequence). Between the trimmed V and J ends, which lost 2 bases and 4 bases, there was a span of 14 bases. The CDR3 covers 16 residues. CDR3: CASSLIWGADNEKLFF. In DNA, the CDR3 is TGTGCCAGCAGCTTAATATGGGGCGCAGATAATGAAAAACTGTTTTTT.

The V gene is TRBV5-1, the J gene TRBJ1-5; D is uncertain. The CDR3 extends over 14 amino acids. Trimming removed 2 bases from V and 1 base from J, with 7 bases in between. Germline loops: CDR1 SGHRS, CDR2 YFSETQ. CDR3 in DNA: TGCGCCAGCAGCTTAGGGCAGAGCAATCAGCCCCAGCATTTT. Protein product: CASSLGQSNQPQHF.

V usage is TRBV19 and J usage is TRBJ2-1, with D perhaps TRBD2 (7 bases). The CDR3 has 15 amino acids. V was pared by 3 bases and J by 8 bases, with 17 bases between. Germline CDR1 reads LNHDA; CDR2 reads SQIVND (reference sequence). The CDR3 here is CASSMGGTPSDEQFF. The CDR3 DNA sequence: TGTGCCAGTAGTATGGGAGGGACACCTTCTGATGAGCAGTTCTTC. Full variable domain (outside the CDR3, taken from reference TRBV19 and TRBJ2-1): DGGITQSPKYLFRKEGQNVTLSCEQNLNHDAMYWYRQDPGQGLRLIYYSQIVNDFQKGDIAEGYSVSREKKESFPLTVTSAQKNPTAFYLCASSMGGTPSDEQFFGPGTRLTVL.

The genes are TRBV5-1 and TRBJ2-1; 12 nucleotides match TRBD2. Trimming at V came to 2 bases and at J to 7 bases, leaving 7 bases not matched to a gene. Germline V gene sequence: CDR1 SGHRS, CDR2 YFSETQ. The CDR3 runs to 16 residues. This CDR3 reads CASSFATSGSGNEQFF. CDR3 coding DNA: TGCGCCAGCAGCTTCGCGACTAGCGGGAGTGGAAATGAGCAGTTCTTC.

The chain couples TRBV7-9 to TRBJ1-3; D possibly corresponds to TRBD1 (6 bases). Germline-derived CDR1 and CDR2 are SEHNR and FQNEAQ (reference sequence). Trimming took off 5 bases at V and 4 bases at J, with 15 bases between the two ends. This CDR3 is built from 15 residues. CDR3 protein: CASSALRGAGNTIYF. CDR3 nucleotide sequence: TGTGCCAGCAGCGCACTCCGGGGGGCGGGAAACACCATATATTTT.

The chain employs TRBV5-1 and TRBJ2-2; D not resolved. The CDR3 covers 13 residues. Germline V gene lookup returns CDR1 SGHRS and CDR2 YFSETQ. The V and J ends lost 1 base and 1 base respectively, with 2 bases between them. The CDR3 loop is CASSLRNTGELFF. The CDR3 bases are TGCGCCAGCAGCTTGCGGAACACCGGGGAGCTGTTTTTT.

The V and J genes are TRBV28 and TRBJ1-1; 7 bases match TRBD1. J gave up 3 bases and V 6 bases, and 10 bases lay outside the gene matches. In germline, CDR1 is MDHEN, CDR2 SYDVKM. The CDR3 extends over 15 amino acids. Here the CDR3 reads CASRAGGQGDTEAFF. CDR3 sequence (DNA): TGTGCCAGCAGGGCTGGTGGTCAGGGGGACACTGAAGCTTTCTTT.

V is TRBV4-1 and J is TRBJ2-2; TRBD1 might be the D (6 bases). Looked up from germline, CDR1 is MGHRA and CDR2 is YSYEKL. Trimming pared 8 bases from V and 5 bases from J, leaving 12 bases between. The CDR3 runs 13 residues. The CDR3 sequence is CASHRVETGELFF. CDR3 nucleotide sequence: TGCGCCAGCCACAGGGTCGAAACCGGGGAGCTGTTTTTT.

The V and J genes are TRBV27 and TRBJ2-2, with 9 bases that match TRBD2. J lost 5 bases, V lost 2 bases, and 6 bases had no gene match. The CDR3 sequence is 16 residues long. Germline V gene sequence: CDR1 MNHEY, CDR2 SMNVEV (reference sequence). Here the CDR3 DNA reads TGTGCCAGCAGTTTAGCGGGAGGGCCGAGGACCGGGGAGCTGTTTTTT. Amino acids: CASSLAGGPRTGELFF.

This clone was seen once. This chain uses TRBV6-5 with TRBJ2-7; 15 positions agree with TRBD2. The V gene end was trimmed by 6 bases and the J gene end by 11 bases; junction bases not matched to a gene: 8. CDR3 length: 14 amino acids. Germline V gene sequence: CDR1 MNHEY, CDR2 SVGAGI. The CDR3 protein is CASSTGTSGGSEYF. The CDR3 DNA follows: TGTGCCAGCAGCACGGGGACTAGCGGGGGGTCTGAGTACTTC.

This clone came up once. The chain uses TRBV10-1 and TRBJ2-2; 8 bases align to TRBD2. Germline CDR1 is WNHNN and CDR2 is SYGVQD (reference sequence). Trimming removed 0 bases from V and 2 bases from J; junction bases left unmatched: 5. This CDR3 comprises 17 residues. CDR3 DNA sequence: TGCGCCAGCAGTGAGTCGACGGGACTAGTTAACACCGGGGAGCTGTTTTTT. It translates to CASSESTGLVNTGELFF.

This chain uses TRBV6-5 with TRBJ1-4; the D gene is possibly TRBD1 (6 bases). V lost 4 bases and J lost 7, with 13 bases in between. The CDR3 runs 14 residues. CDR1 and CDR2 (germline): MNHEY, SVGAGI. The CDR3 region is CASSSGTRSEKLFF. The DNA of the CDR3 is TGTGCCAGCAGTTCCGGGACAAGAAGTGAAAAACTGTTTTTT.

The chain employs TRBV6-1 and TRBJ2-7, with D tentatively TRBD1 or TRBD2 (6 bases each). V lost 6 bases to trimming and J lost 3 bases, with 18 bases between them. Germline CDR1 is MNHNS and CDR2 is SASEGT. The CDR3 is made up of 15 amino acids. This CDR3 reads CASSRGQGFNYEQYF. In nucleotides, the CDR3 is TGTGCCAGCAGCCGGGGGCAGGGATTTAACTACGAGCAGTACTTC.

V and J are TRBV4-1 and TRBJ2-1; D unclear. This CDR3 is built from 15 residues. From germline, CDR1 is MGHRA and CDR2 YSYEKL. V was trimmed by 0 bases and J by 7 bases, leaving 13 bases between them. The DNA of the CDR3 is TGCGCCAGCAGCCAAGATGATAGGAAGCAGAATGAGCAGTTCTTC. The encoded protein is CASSQDDRKQNEQFF.

The chain employs TRBV27 and TRBJ2-3; D is tentatively TRBD1 or TRBD2 (7 bases each). The CDR3 length is 15 residues. V was trimmed by 2 bases and J by 2 bases, leaving 11 bases between them. The germline V gene encodes CDR1 MNHEY and CDR2 SMNVEV (reference sequence). In DNA form, the CDR3 reads TGTGCCAGCAGTTTACAGGGGGGGTACACAGATACGCAGTATTTT. Translated: CASSLQGGYTDTQYF.

This chain connects TRBV6-5 to TRBJ2-1; 8 bases match TRBD2. Losses at the gene ends were 6 bases for V and 10 bases for J; bases not matched to a gene: 14. The germline V gene encodes CDR1 MNHEY and CDR2 SVGAGI. The CDR3 is 15 amino acids. The CDR3 loop reads CASRDPAGASREQFF. The CDR3 DNA is TGTGCCAGCAGGGATCCAGCGGGGGCCTCTCGGGAGCAGTTCTTC.

This clone was counted only a few times. This chain links TRBV7-6 with TRBJ1-5, with D possibly TRBD1 on 6 matching bases. V gave up 5 bases and J gave up 7 bases, with 12 bases separating them. Germline V CDR1 and CDR2: SGHVS, FNYEAQ. The CDR3 has 13 residues. This CDR3 is CASSPQGNQPQHF. As DNA, the CDR3 is TGTGCCAGCAGCCCACAGGGTAACCAGCCCCAGCATTTT. The variable domain in full, with the rest retrieved from reference TRBV7-6 and TRBJ1-5, is GAGVSQSPRYKVTKRGQDVALRCDPISGHVSLYWYRQALGQGPEFLTYFNYEAQQDKSGLPNDRFSAERPEGSISTLTIQRTEQRDSAMYRCASSPQGNQPQHFGDGTRLSIL.

The chain carries TRBV5-5 and TRBJ1-2; 8 nucleotides line up with TRBD1. The junction had 20 bases not matched to a gene; V was cut back by 0 bases and J by 4 bases. The CDR3 loop spans 20 amino acids. The V gene's germline CDR1 is SGHKS and CDR2 YYEKEE (reference sequence). The CDR3 loop is CASSLAKLTPGTGGFYGYTF. The CDR3 region has the DNA TGTGCCAGCAGCTTGGCCAAATTGACCCCTGGGACAGGCGGGTTCTATGGCTACACCTTC.

J is TRBJ1-2 and V is TRBV2; D unclear. The CDR3 spans 15 residues. CDR1 SNHLY and CDR2 FYNNEI come from the germline V gene. Trimming removed 7 bases at V and 0 bases at J, with 15 bases between. The CDR3 region is CASTLRLNTNYGYTF. The CDR3 coding sequence is TGTGCCAGCACCTTGAGATTGAATACTAACTATGGCTACACCTTC.

The chain carries TRBV19 and TRBJ1-1, with 7 bases lining up with TRBD1. CDR1 is LNHDA, CDR2 SQIVND, per germline (reference sequence). V lost 5 bases to trimming and J lost 3 bases; unmatched junction nucleotides: 9. The CDR3 covers 15 residues. The CDR3 loop is CASSYRQGWYTEAFF. As DNA, the CDR3 is TGTGCCAGTAGTTATAGACAGGGTTGGTACACTGAAGCTTTCTTT. The full variable domain, rest sourced from reference TRBV19 and TRBJ1-1, is DGGITQSPKYLFRKEGQNVTLSCEQNLNHDAMYWYRQDPGQGLRLIYYSQIVNDFQKGDIAEGYSVSREKKESFPLTVTSAQKNPTAFYLCASSYRQGWYTEAFFGQGTRLTVV.